Following are 4 T cell receptor beta chains from one sample sequenced in a study of post-analysis software for immune sequencing data. General observations from the study: A handful of TRBV segments (TRBV5-6, TRBV5-1 and TRBV20-1 among them) occurred more frequently in patients than in controls.

The antigens of these receptors remain unknown. Unique molecular identifiers were present in the TCR beta cDNA libraries. TCRdb re-analysed the PCR reads in MiXCR, keeping a single row per CDR3 protein. The sample lists roughly 670,000 distinct CDR3 sequences, approximately 59% seen once, with 11% in the top ten. Input material: blood. The receptors shown here come from a girl aged 2 to 9 with multiple sclerosis.

J is TRBJ1-1 and V is TRBV3-1; possible D gene TRBD1, 6 bases. The length of the CDR3 is 14 residues. Trimming stripped 3 bases from V and 2 bases from J, with 10 bases between. Germline values: CDR1 LGHDT, CDR2 YNNKEL (reference sequence). CDR3 sequence: CASSHPGANTEAFF. CDR3 coding DNA: TGTGCCAGCAGCCACCCAGGGGCCAACACTGAAGCTTTCTTT.

The rearrangement uses TRBV19 and TRBJ2-3; D not certain. The CDR3 runs to 15 residues. Germline values: CDR1 LNHDA, CDR2 SQIVND (reference sequence). Between the trimmed V and J ends, which lost 2 bases and 4 bases, there was a span of 13 bases. The CDR3 loop reads CASSINQDGADTQYF. CDR3 bases: TGTGCCAGTAGTATAAACCAGGATGGGGCAGATACGCAGTATTTT.

This chain joins TRBV20-1 and TRBJ1-6, with 7 bases lining up with TRBD1. Germline V gene data show CDR1 as DFQATT and CDR2 as SNEGSKA (reference sequence). The CDR3 extends over 18 amino acids. The trim removed 3 bases at V and 3 bases at J, leaving 14 bases unmatched. The chain's CDR3 is CSARPSFTGDIYNSPLHF. The CDR3 coding sequence is TGCAGTGCTAGGCCATCATTTACAGGGGACATCTATAATTCACCCCTCCACTTT.

The J gene is TRBJ1-4, the V gene TRBV5-1, with a weak D call TRBD1 (6 bases). V was trimmed by 0 bases and J by 5 bases, leaving 14 bases between them. The CDR3 runs 16 residues. CDR1 is SGHRS, CDR2 YFSETQ, per germline. The CDR3 bases are TGCGCCAGCAGCTTGGGCTGGGGGGCCCTAAATGAAAAACTGTTTTTT. Translated, it gives CASSLGWGALNEKLFF.